What follows are 8 T cell receptor beta chains derived from one specimen sequenced in a study of blood T cell repertoires in COVID-19 (dated by TCRdb to 2018 to 2020). Library preparation used the immunoSEQ multiplex PCR assay. As stored in TCRdb, this immuneACCESS dataset retains in-frame rearrangements with V and J assigned. A fraction of the clones does not appear; measured against another copy, unresolved V genes explain less than half of the discrepancy, and the remainder lacks a known reason. Within this sample are 150,000 or so clones, with just under 85% of them counted one time only. Jointly, the top ten make up roughly 3% of the sample. What was sequenced was peripheral blood. All receptors derive from a woman aged 80 or older with acute or convalescent COVID-19.

The chain carries TRBV5-4 and TRBJ2-3; the D gene is possibly TRBD1 (7 bases). Germline V gives CDR1 SGHNT, CDR2 YYREEE (reference sequence). With 0 bases removed from V and 2 bases from J, the gap between germline ends came to 16 bases. The CDR3 has 17 amino acids. CDR3 nucleotide sequence: TGTGCCAGCAGCTTGGCAGGGGGGCCCTTCGACACAGATACGCAGTATTTT. Its protein product is CASSLAGGPFDTDTQYF.

The genes are TRBV6-2 or TRBV6-3 and TRBJ1-6; D unresolved. CDR1 is MNHEY and CDR2 is SVGEGT in the germline V gene. V lost 0 bases and J lost 6, with 12 bases in between. This CDR3 has 16 residues. The CDR3 coding sequence is TGTGCCAGCAGTTACTCGAGTGTCTTGTCTAATTCACCCCTCCACTTT. Protein product: CASSYSSVLSNSPLHF.

The chain carries TRBV6-1 and TRBJ1-3; 8 bases line up with TRBD1. From germline, CDR1 is MNHNS and CDR2 SASEGT. After removal of 2 bases from V and 4 bases from J, the junction contained 1 base not matched to a gene. The CDR3 contains 14 residues. Here the CDR3 DNA reads TGTGCCAGCAGTGAACCAGGGGGCGGAAACACCATATATTTT. Its protein is CASSEPGGGNTIYF.

With regard to this clone: Sequence at one end of the junction differs from germline and may be a read error. This chain links TRBV7-2 with TRBJ1-2, with 7 nucleotides matching TRBD1. This CDR3 has 14 residues. CDR1 and CDR2 (germline): SGHTA, FQGNSA. The CDR3 DNA follows: TGTGCCAGCAGCCACCCTAGGACAGGCGGCATTACCTCCTTC. This translates into CASSHPRTGGITSF.

The CDR3 spells CASSQKSGQAANYGYTF. CDR3 in DNA: TGCGCCAGCAGCCAGAAATCTGGACAGGCAGCTAACTATGGCTACACCTTC. V usage is TRBV4-1 and J usage is TRBJ1-2, with TRBD1 matching 7 bases. Germline V gene lookup returns CDR1 MGHRA and CDR2 YSYEKL. V lost 3 bases, J lost 0 bases, and 10 bases stayed unmatched. The CDR3 is 17 amino acids.

This clone was detected only once. The chain joins TRBV6-5 to TRBJ1-1; no clear D. Germline V gives CDR1 MNHEY, CDR2 SVGAGI. Trimming pared 9 bases from V and 5 bases from J, leaving 10 bases between. The CDR3 spans 11 residues. CDR3 in amino acids: CASRLGTEAFF. In DNA, the CDR3 is TGTGCCAGTCGACTCGGGACTGAAGCTTTCTTT.

This clone was recorded a few times. The rearrangement uses TRBV11-3 and TRBJ1-6; D is undetermined. The CDR3 is made up of 15 amino acids. V lost 0 bases to trimming and J lost 6 bases, with 9 bases between them. The germline gives CDR1 SGHNT, CDR2 YENEEA. CDR3 amino acids: CASSLDRGPNSPLHF. The DNA for the CDR3 is TGTGCCAGCAGCTTAGATCGGGGTCCTAATTCACCCCTCCACTTT.

The chain has TRBV6-5 and TRBJ1-2; 9 nucleotides line up with TRBD1. CDR3 length: 15 amino acids. Germline CDR1 and CDR2: MNHEY and SVGAGI. V trimming: 3 bases; J trimming: 3 bases; junction bases outside the gene matches: 5. The DNA for the CDR3 is TGTGCCAGCAGTTATACAGGGGGCATTGACTATGGCTACACCTTC. It yields the protein CASSYTGGIDYGYTF.